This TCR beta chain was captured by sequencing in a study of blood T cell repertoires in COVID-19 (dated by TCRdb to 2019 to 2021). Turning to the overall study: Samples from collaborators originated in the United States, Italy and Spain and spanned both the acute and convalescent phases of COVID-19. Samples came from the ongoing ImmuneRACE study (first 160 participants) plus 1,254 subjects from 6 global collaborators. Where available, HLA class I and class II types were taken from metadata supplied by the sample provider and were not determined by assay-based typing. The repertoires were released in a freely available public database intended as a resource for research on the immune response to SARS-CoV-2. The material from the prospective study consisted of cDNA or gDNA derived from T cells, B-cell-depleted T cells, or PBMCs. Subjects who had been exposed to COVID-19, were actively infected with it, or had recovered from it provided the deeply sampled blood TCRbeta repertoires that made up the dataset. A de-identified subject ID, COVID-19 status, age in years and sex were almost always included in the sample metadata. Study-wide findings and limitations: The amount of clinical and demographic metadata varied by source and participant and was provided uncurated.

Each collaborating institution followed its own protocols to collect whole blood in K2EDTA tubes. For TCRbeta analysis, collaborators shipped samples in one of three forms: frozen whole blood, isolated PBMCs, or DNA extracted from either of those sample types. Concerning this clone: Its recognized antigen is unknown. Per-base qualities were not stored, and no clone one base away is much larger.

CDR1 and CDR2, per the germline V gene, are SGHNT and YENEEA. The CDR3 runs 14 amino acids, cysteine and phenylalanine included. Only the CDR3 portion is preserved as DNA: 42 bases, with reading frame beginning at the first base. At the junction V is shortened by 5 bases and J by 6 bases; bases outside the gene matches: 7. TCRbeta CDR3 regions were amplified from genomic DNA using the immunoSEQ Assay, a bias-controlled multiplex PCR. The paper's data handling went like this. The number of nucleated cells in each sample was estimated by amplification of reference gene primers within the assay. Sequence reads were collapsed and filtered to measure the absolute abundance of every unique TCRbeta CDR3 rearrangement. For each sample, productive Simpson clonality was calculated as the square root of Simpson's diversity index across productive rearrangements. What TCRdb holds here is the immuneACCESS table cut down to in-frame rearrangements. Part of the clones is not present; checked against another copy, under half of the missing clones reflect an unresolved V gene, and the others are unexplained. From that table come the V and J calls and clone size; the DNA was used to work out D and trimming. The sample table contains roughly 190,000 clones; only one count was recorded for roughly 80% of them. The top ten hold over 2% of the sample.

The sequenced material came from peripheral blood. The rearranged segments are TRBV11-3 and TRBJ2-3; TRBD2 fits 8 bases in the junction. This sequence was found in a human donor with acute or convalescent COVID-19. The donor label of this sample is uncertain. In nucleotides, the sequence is TGTGCCAGCAGCCCCACCCGGGGGGGTGATACGCAGTATTTT. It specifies CASSPTRGGDTQYF.